This entry lists 26 T cell receptor beta chains sequenced from one sample in a study of OX40 agonist ivuxolimab in advanced cancers. Repertoires were generated with immunoSEQ multiplex PCR, while TCRdb's copy carries only in-frame clones and drops some. The table includes around 73,000 clones, around 89% detected once. Here the sequenced sample was CD4+ or CD8+ T cells sorted from blood, taken in a trial of the OX40 agonist ivuxolimab. The receptor source for this set is an adult with an advanced solid tumor such as melanoma, head and neck, liver or kidney cancer.

The chain combines TRBV10-1 with TRBJ2-1; 8 positions agree with TRBD2. CDR1 WNHNN and CDR2 SYGVQD come from the germline V gene (reference sequence). The CDR3 is made up of 17 amino acids. V was pared by 8 bases and J by 4 bases, with 16 bases of the junction left unmatched. CDR3 nucleotides: TGCGCCAGCCTACCCAACTTAAGCGGGAGCGATTACAATGAGCAGTTCTTC. It yields the protein CASLPNLSGSDYNEQFF.

In this sample, this clone turned up once. A read error may account for a junction end that differs from germline. The chain uses TRBV5-1 and TRBJ2-2; the D gene is possibly TRBD2 (6 bases). CDR1 and CDR2 from the germline V gene are SGHRS and YFSETQ. The CDR3 contains 16 residues. In DNA, the CDR3 is TGCGCCAGCAACTTGGGGGTTGGAGCGGGCACCGGGGAGCTGTTTTTT. Its translation: CASNLGVGAGTGELFF.

This clone was seen a few times. The chain employs TRBV10-2 and TRBJ2-7; 8 bases are a match to TRBD1. The germline V gene encodes CDR1 WSHSY and CDR2 SAAADI. This CDR3 is 15 amino acids long. After removal of 8 bases from V and 6 bases from J, the junction contained 15 bases not matched to a gene. The CDR3 loop is CASENRGFGVGEQYF. Here the CDR3 DNA reads TGCGCCAGCGAGAACAGGGGGTTCGGTGTCGGCGAGCAGTACTTC.

V and J are TRBV6-1 and TRBJ2-1; D not certain. The germline gives CDR1 MNHNS, CDR2 SASEGT. The CDR3 length is 11 residues. V lost 6 bases and J lost 7, with 7 bases in between. The CDR3 region is CASSLWNEQFF. In DNA form, the CDR3 reads TGTGCCAGCAGCCTCTGGAATGAGCAGTTCTTC.

The chain couples TRBV19 to TRBJ2-7, with TRBD1 as a possible D gene (6 bases). Germline V gives CDR1 LNHDA, CDR2 SQIVND (reference sequence). The CDR3 has 15 residues. The germline V and J ends were trimmed by 4 bases and 5 bases, with 18 bases remaining between them. This chain's CDR3 is CASSTNRVGRNEQYF. CDR3 bases: TGTGCCAGTAGTACCAACAGGGTGGGCAGGAACGAGCAGTACTTC.

V gene TRBV11-3 combines with J gene TRBJ2-4; TRBD1 agrees at 8 bases. The CDR3 length is 14 residues. The V gene's germline CDR1 is SGHNT and CDR2 YENEEA. J lost 7 bases, V lost 5 bases, and 7 bases had no gene match. CDR3 region: CASSRDRNGNIQYF. In nucleotides, the CDR3 is TGTGCCAGCAGCCGGGACAGGAATGGGAACATTCAGTACTTC.

The chain carries TRBV5-1 and TRBJ2-7, with 11 bases fitting TRBD1. This CDR3 spans 15 amino acids. V trimming: 4 bases; J trimming: 2 bases; junction bases outside the gene matches: 5. Germline V gives CDR1 SGHRS, CDR2 YFSETQ. CDR3 loop: CASSPGQGVTYEQYF. Written as DNA, the CDR3 is TGCGCCAGCAGCCCGGGACAGGGGGTAACCTACGAGCAGTACTTC.

This clone is medium-sized in the sample. The V gene is TRBV10-3, the J gene TRBJ1-1; maybe TRBD1 (5 bases). The germline V gene has CDR1 ENHRY and CDR2 SYGVKD. Trimming shortened V by 3 bases and J by 0 bases, and 11 bases separated the two germline ends. CDR3 length equals 15 residues. The chain's CDR3 is CAISDGRGMNTEAFF. CDR3 in DNA: TGTGCCATCAGTGACGGAAGGGGTATGAACACTGAAGCTTTCTTT.

The V and J genes are TRBV11-2 and TRBJ2-5; the D gene is possibly TRBD1 (5 bases). Looked up from germline, CDR1 is SGHAT and CDR2 is FQNNGV. Trimming stripped 5 bases from V and 2 bases from J, with 9 bases between. This CDR3 contains 13 residues. Here the CDR3 reads CASSPGFQETQYF. The CDR3 region has the DNA TGTGCCAGCAGCCCAGGGTTTCAAGAGACCCAGTACTTC.

The J gene is TRBJ2-1, the V gene TRBV9; the D gene is possibly TRBD2 (6 bases). The V end was cut by 0 bases, the J end by 9 bases, with 16 bases between. The V gene's germline CDR1 is SGDLS and CDR2 YYNGEE. The CDR3 is 15 residues long. CDR3 sequence reads: CASSVDQLAKAEQFF. The CDR3 nucleotides read TGTGCCAGCAGCGTAGATCAACTAGCTAAGGCTGAGCAGTTCTTC.

The chain recombines TRBV5-4 with TRBJ1-2, with D hard to call. V was pared by 6 bases and J by 0 bases, with 15 bases between. The germline CDR1 and CDR2 sequences are SGHNT and YYREEE (reference sequence). The CDR3 is made up of 15 amino acids. CDR3 region: CASNPSGPSNYGYTF. CDR3 nucleotides: TGTGCCAGCAACCCGTCCGGGCCCTCTAACTATGGCTACACCTTC.

The chain is built from TRBV29-1 and TRBJ2-3, with 10 bases lining up with TRBD2. The CDR3 runs to 14 residues. Germline CDR1 SQVTM, CDR2 ANQGSEA. The trim removed 4 bases at V and 4 bases at J, leaving 5 bases unmatched. The CDR3 loop is CSVGQLAGPDTQYF. The CDR3 coding sequence is TGCAGCGTTGGTCAACTAGCGGGACCAGATACGCAGTATTTT.

This clone was seen more than once but under ten times. This rearrangement joins TRBV15 to TRBJ1-3, with no clear D. In germline, CDR1 is LNHNV, CDR2 YYDKDF (reference sequence). CDR3 length equals 14 residues. The ends were cut back, 1 base at V and 3 bases at J, with 7 bases in the middle. Written as DNA, the CDR3 is TGTGCCACCAGCAGAGCGGGCTTTGGAAACACCATATATTTT. Its protein product is CATSRAGFGNTIYF.

The chain joins TRBV6-5 to TRBJ1-2; D might be TRBD1 (6 bases). The CDR3 length is 14 residues. In germline, CDR1 is MNHEY, CDR2 SVGAGI. Trimming shortened V by 1 base and J by 2 bases, and 8 bases separated the two germline ends. The CDR3 DNA follows: TGTGCCAGCAGTTACTGGGGGCACAACTATGGCTACACCTTC. This codes for CASSYWGHNYGYTF.

This chain uses TRBV19 with TRBJ1-2; no reliable D call. Germline-derived CDR1 and CDR2 are LNHDA and SQIVND (reference sequence). This CDR3 comprises 13 residues. V lost 6 bases and J 6 bases, leaving 14 bases between the germline ends. As DNA, the CDR3 is TGTGCCAGTAGCTCCACCGGTTGGGATGGCTACACCTTC. It translates to CASSSTGWDGYTF.

The chain employs TRBV30 and TRBJ1-2; no firm D call. V lost 3 bases to trimming and J lost 5 bases, with 13 bases between them. The CDR3 contains 13 residues. Germline V gene lookup returns CDR1 GTSNPN and CDR2 SVGIG (reference sequence). The CDR3 loop is CAWSRELSYGYTF. In nucleotides, the CDR3 is TGTGCCTGGAGCCGGGAGTTATCTTATGGCTACACCTTC. Together with reference TRBV30 and TRBJ1-2, the CDR3 gives the full variable domain: SQTIHQWPATLVQPVGSPLSLECTVEGTSNPNLYWYRQAAGRGLQLLFYSVGIGQISSEVPQNLSASRPQDRQFILSSKKLLLSDSGFYLCAWSRELSYGYTFGSGTRLTVV.

The chain couples TRBV7-9 to TRBJ2-5; tentative D call: TRBD2 (6 bases). CDR1 and CDR2 from the germline V gene are SEHNR and FQNEAQ (reference sequence). The CDR3 length is 13 residues. With 3 bases removed from V and 9 bases from J, the gap between germline ends came to 14 bases. In DNA, the CDR3 is TGTGCCAGCAGCTTGGGTGATTGGGGGGCCCAGTACTTC. This encodes CASSLGDWGAQYF.

This chain joins TRBV5-1 and TRBJ1-1, with D possibly matching TRBD1 (5 bases). This CDR3 is 13 amino acids long. Looked up from germline, CDR1 is SGHRS and CDR2 is YFSETQ. V was shortened by 4 bases and J by 4 bases, with 11 bases between the two germline ends. The DNA for the CDR3 is TGCGCCAGCAGCCGGGACGGACTCACTGAAGCTTTCTTT. This codes for CASSRDGLTEAFF.

CDR3 DNA: TGTGCCAGCAGTGAAAGCGGGAGCTACAATGAGCAGTTCTTC. It is translated as CASSESGSYNEQFF. The chain uses TRBV6-1 and TRBJ2-1; 8 nucleotides align to TRBD2. The length of the CDR3 is 14 residues. The V and J ends lost 2 bases and 3 bases, in that order; junction bases with no gene match: 0. The V gene's germline CDR1 is MNHNS and CDR2 SASEGT.

DNA of the CDR3: TGTGCCAGCACCCAGGGGTGGCGTCAGCCCCAGCATTTT. Translation: CASTQGWRQPQHF. This chain connects TRBV28 to TRBJ1-5; D is possibly TRBD1 (6 bases). V gave up 7 bases and J gave up 6 bases, with 13 bases separating them. The CDR3 spans 13 residues. CDR1 MDHEN and CDR2 SYDVKM come from the germline V gene.

This clone was recorded once. This chain links TRBV7-9 with TRBJ2-1, with TRBD1 matching over 9 bases. The germline CDR1 and CDR2 sequences are SEHNR and FQNEAQ (reference sequence). After removal of 4 bases from V and 5 bases from J, the junction contained 9 bases not matched to a gene. The CDR3 has 16 residues. The CDR3: CASSSSGTGRNNEQFF. The CDR3 DNA sequence: TGTGCCAGCAGCTCCTCCGGGACAGGGCGGAACAATGAGCAGTTCTTC. The variable domain in full, with the rest retrieved from reference TRBV7-9 and TRBJ2-1, is DTGVSQNPRHKITKRGQNVTFRCDPISEHNRLYWYRQTLGQGPEFLTYFQNEAQLEKSRLLSDRFSAERPKGSFSTLEIQRTEQGDSAMYLCASSSSGTGRNNEQFFGPGTRLTVL.

The chain combines TRBV28 with TRBJ2-5; D unresolved. V was shortened by 4 bases and J by 3 bases, with 6 bases between the two germline ends. The CDR3 is 12 residues long. Germline CDR1 and CDR2: MDHEN and SYDVKM. The CDR3: CASSYVEETQYF. DNA of the CDR3: TGTGCCAGCAGTTACGTAGAAGAGACCCAGTACTTC.

The chain is built from TRBV4-1 and TRBJ1-1, with a weak D call TRBD1 (6 bases). Germline-derived CDR1 and CDR2 are MGHRA and YSYEKL. The CDR3 contains 14 residues. V was cut by 0 bases and J by 12 bases, with 17 bases left in between. This CDR3 is CASSQDRVAGVTFF. DNA of the CDR3: TGCGCCAGCAGCCAAGATCGGGTGGCAGGGGTGACTTTCTTT.

V usage is TRBV6-1 and J usage is TRBJ1-4; possibly TRBD1 for D (5 bases). The V end was cut by 4 bases, the J end by 8 bases, with 8 bases between. The CDR3 extends over 12 amino acids. Germline V gene lookup returns CDR1 MNHNS and CDR2 SASEGT. The CDR3 region has the DNA TGTGCCAGCAGTGCACAGGTGGAAAAACTGTTTTTT. This translates into CASSAQVEKLFF.

The chain carries TRBV28 and TRBJ1-2; no definite D call. Trimming stripped 6 bases from V and 4 bases from J, with 9 bases between. The CDR3 is 12 residues long. Germline V CDR1 and CDR2: MDHEN, SYDVKM. CDR3 protein: CASREVSYGYTF. CDR3 DNA sequence: TGTGCCAGCAGAGAGGTTTCCTATGGCTACACCTTC.

V gene TRBV5-6 combines with J gene TRBJ2-3; the D is unclear. CDR3 length equals 16 residues. The germline gives CDR1 SGHDT, CDR2 YYEEEE. The V end was cut by 6 bases, the J end by 4 bases, with 21 bases between. The DNA of the CDR3 is TGTGCCAGCAACGAACCGGGCCCCCCCGGTCCAGATACGCAGTATTTT. It specifies CASNEPGPPGPDTQYF.